This entry is about one T cell receptor beta chain. As yet, its antigen is unknown. CDR3 length equals 13 residues. The germline V and J ends were trimmed by 4 bases and 5 bases, with 12 bases remaining between them. Germline CDR1 SGDLS, CDR2 YYNGEE. The data belong to a study of cytomegalovirus exposure and HLA in healthy donors. Study-wide context: HLA-typed donors were the source of approximately 88 million unique TCRs, which an early data release held.

Study-wide results and limits: Sequencing depth roughly uniform across donors was assumed in presence/absence analyses. An analysis that was carried out later associated 16,000 or so TCR beta sequences with HLA alleles at 0.05 false discovery rate. Earlier analysis found most TCR beta V segments productive about 87% or about 30% of the time.

PCR involved 60 Vbeta and 13 Jbeta primers. Sequencing used immunoSEQ multiplex PCR; TCRdb keeps in-frame clones, though not all of them. Seen here are under 200,000 clones, 77% observed once, and the top ten hold approximately 2.9%. The source of this sequence is a woman in her forties in good health and CMV-seropositive. Sequencing input: PBMCs. V usage is TRBV9 and J usage is TRBJ2-5; the D is unclear. CDR3 sequence: CASSNRPGETQYF. The CDR3 coding sequence is TGTGCCAGCAGCAACCGACCCGGGGAGACCCAGTACTTC.